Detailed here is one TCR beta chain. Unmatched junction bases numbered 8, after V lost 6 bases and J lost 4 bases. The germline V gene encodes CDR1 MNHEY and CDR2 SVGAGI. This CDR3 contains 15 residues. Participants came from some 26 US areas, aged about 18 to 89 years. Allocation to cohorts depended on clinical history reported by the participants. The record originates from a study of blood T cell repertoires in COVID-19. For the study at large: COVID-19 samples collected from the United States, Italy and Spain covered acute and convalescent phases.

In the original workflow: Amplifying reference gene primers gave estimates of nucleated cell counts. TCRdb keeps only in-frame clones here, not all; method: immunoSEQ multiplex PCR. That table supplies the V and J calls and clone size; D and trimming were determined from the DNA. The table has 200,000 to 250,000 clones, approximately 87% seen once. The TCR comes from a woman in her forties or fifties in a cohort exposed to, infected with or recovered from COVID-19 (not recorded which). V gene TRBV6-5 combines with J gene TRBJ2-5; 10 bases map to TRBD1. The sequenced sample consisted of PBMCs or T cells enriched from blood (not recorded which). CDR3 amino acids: CASRTGGAIGETQYF. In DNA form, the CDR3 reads TGTGCCAGCAGGACAGGGGGCGCGATAGGAGAGACCCAGTACTTC.